The present entry profiles one T cell receptor (beta chain) with its context. Its antigen is not known. The sample is drawn from a study of T cell repertoires in cytomegalovirus infection. The wider study: Recently identified HLA-C-restricted CMV epitopes were used, and well-studied HLA-B-restricted CMV epitopes were used as well. From public TCR beta signatures came an indication of both CMV infection and matching HLA type. The study, taken as a whole, reports: Clonotype analysis showed dominance of the ex vivo response by HLA-C-restricted CMV-specific TCR beta clonotypes. Cumulated frequencies of public TCR beta families served to identify carriers of CMV plus the relevant HLA.

The CDR3 consists of 16 residues. The V gene lost 4 bases and the J gene lost 5 bases, with 20 bases spanning the gap. TCRdb redid the calling of the reads with MiXCR, one entry per CDR3 protein. The repertoire holds some 920,000 distinct CDR3 sequences, with about a third as singletons. This chain uses TRBV12-3 or TRBV12-4 with TRBJ1-2, with D perhaps matching TRBD1 (5 bases). The receptor comes from a human donor in good health (CMV status not recorded). Some clones in this sample may be carry-over from other donors' samples. The sample in question was cultured CD8+ T cells from PBMCs, obtained from culture after CMV antigen stimulation. The CDR3: CASSSYRAGTQYGYTF. In nucleotides, the CDR3 is TGTGCCAGCAGTTCCTACCGGGCCGGGACTCAGTATGGCTACACCTTC.